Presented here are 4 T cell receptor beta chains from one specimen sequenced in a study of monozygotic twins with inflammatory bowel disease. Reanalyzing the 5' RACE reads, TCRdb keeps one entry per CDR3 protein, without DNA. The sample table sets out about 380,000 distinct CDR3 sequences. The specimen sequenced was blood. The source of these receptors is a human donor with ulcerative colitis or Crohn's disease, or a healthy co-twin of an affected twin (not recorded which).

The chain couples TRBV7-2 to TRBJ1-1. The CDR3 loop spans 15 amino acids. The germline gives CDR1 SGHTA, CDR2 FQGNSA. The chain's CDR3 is CASSSPAGRNTEAFF.

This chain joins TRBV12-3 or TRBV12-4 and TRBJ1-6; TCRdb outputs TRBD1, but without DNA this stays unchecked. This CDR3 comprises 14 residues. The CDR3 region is CASSPGRGHSPLHF.

CDR3 amino acids: CASSGRDSNTEAFF. This sequence joins TRBV7-6 and TRBJ1-1; the TCRdb D gene call, TRBD1, has no DNA to confirm it. CDR3 length: 14 residues. CDR1 SGHVS and CDR2 FNYEAQ come from the germline V gene.

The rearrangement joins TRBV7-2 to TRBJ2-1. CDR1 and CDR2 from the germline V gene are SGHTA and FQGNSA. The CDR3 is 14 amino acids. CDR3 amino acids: CASSLEVGRFEQFF.